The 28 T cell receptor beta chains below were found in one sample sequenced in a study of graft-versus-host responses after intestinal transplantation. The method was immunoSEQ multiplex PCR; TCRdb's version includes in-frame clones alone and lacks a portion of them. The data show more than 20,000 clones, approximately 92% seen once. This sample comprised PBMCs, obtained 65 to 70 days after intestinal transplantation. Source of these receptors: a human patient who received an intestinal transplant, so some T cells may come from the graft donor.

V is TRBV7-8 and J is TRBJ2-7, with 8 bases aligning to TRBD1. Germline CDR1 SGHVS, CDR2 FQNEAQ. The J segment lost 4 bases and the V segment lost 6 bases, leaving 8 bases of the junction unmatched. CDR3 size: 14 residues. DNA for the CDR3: TGTGCCAGCAGTCCGGGGACAGGACCGTACGAGCAGTACTTC. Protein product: CASSPGTGPYEQYF.

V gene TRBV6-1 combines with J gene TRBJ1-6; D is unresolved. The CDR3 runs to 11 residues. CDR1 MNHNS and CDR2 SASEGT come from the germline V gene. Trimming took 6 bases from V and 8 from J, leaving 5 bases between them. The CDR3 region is CASSPDSPLHF. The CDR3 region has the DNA TGTGCCAGCAGCCCCGATTCACCCCTCCACTTT.

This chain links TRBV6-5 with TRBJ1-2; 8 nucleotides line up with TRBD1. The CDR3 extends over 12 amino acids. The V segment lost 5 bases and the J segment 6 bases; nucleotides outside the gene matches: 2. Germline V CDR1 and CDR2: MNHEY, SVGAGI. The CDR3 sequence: CASSRQGNGYTF. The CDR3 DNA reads TGTGCCAGCAGTCGACAGGGGAATGGCTACACCTTC.

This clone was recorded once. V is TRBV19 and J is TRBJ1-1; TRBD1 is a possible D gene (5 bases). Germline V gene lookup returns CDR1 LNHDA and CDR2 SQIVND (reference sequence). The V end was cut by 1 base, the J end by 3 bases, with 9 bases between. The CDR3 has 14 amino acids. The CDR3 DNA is TGTGCCAGTAGTATAGGACTGGGGGACACTGAAGCTTTCTTT. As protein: CASSIGLGDTEAFF.

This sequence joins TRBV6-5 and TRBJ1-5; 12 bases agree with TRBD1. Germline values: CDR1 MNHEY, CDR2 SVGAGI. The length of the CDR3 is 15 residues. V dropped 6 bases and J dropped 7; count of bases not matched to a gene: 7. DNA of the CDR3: TGTGCCAGCAGCCGGGACAGGGGGCGAGACCAGCCCCAGCATTTT. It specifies CASSRDRGRDQPQHF.

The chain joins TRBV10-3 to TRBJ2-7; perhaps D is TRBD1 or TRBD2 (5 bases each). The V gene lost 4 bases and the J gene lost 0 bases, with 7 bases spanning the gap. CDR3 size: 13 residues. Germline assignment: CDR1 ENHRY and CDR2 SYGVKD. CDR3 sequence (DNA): TGTGCCATCAGTGGGGGGAGCTCCTACGAGCAGTACTTC. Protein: CAISGGSSYEQYF.

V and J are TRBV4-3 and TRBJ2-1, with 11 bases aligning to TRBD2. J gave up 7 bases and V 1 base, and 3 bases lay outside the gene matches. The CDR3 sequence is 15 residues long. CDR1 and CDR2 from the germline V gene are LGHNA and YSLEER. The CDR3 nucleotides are TGCGCCAGCAGCCAAGCTAGCGGGGGGCCTAATGAGCAGTTCTTC. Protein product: CASSQASGGPNEQFF.

The CDR3 region is CASSPLAGGPYNEQFF. DNA for the CDR3: TGTGCCAGCAGCCCCTTAGCGGGGGGGCCCTACAATGAGCAGTTCTTC. The rearrangement uses TRBV9 and TRBJ2-1; TRBD2 matches 11 bases. The J segment lost 2 bases and the V segment lost 4 bases, leaving 5 bases of the junction unmatched. The CDR3 has 16 residues. CDR1 is SGDLS and CDR2 is YYNGEE in the germline V gene. Combining the CDR3 with reference TRBV9 and TRBJ2-1 gives the whole variable domain DSGVTQTPKHLITATGQRVTLRCSPRSGDLSVYWYQQSLDQGLQFLIQYYNGEERAKGNILERFSAQQFPDLHSELNLSSLELGDSALYFCASSPLAGGPYNEQFFGPGTRLTVL.

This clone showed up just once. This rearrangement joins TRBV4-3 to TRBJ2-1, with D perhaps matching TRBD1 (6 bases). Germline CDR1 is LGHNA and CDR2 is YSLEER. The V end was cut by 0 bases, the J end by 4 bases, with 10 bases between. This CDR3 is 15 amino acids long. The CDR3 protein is CASSQELDRYNEQFF. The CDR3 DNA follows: TGCGCCAGCAGCCAAGAATTGGACAGATACAATGAGCAGTTCTTC.

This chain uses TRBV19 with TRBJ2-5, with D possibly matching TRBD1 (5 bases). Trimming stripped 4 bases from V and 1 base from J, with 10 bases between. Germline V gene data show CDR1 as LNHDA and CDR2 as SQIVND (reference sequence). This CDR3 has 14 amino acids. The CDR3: CASSTDRAQETQYF. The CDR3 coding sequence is TGTGCCAGTAGTACTGACAGAGCCCAAGAGACCCAGTACTTC.

CDR3 coding DNA: TGCGCCAGCAGCCACCCTATAGGGGACTCCAGGATCCATGGCTACACCTTC. Encoded protein: CASSHPIGDSRIHGYTF. The V call is TRBV4-1, the J call TRBJ1-2; possibly TRBD1 for D (5 bases). CDR1 is MGHRA, CDR2 YSYEKL, per germline. CDR3 length equals 17 residues. V lost 3 bases and J 6 bases, leaving 23 bases between the germline ends.

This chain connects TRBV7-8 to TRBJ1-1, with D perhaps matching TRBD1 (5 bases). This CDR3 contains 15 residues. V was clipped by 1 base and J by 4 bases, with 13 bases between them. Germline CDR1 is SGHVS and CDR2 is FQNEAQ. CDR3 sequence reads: CASSLGGGWGTEAFF. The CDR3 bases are TGTGCCAGCAGCTTAGGGGGGGGATGGGGCACTGAAGCTTTCTTT.

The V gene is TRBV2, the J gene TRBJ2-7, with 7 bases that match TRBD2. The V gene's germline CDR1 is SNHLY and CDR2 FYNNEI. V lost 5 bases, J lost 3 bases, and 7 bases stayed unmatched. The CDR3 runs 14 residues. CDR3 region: CASSPGLIYYEQYF. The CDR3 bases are TGTGCCAGCAGTCCGGGACTAATATACTACGAGCAGTACTTC.

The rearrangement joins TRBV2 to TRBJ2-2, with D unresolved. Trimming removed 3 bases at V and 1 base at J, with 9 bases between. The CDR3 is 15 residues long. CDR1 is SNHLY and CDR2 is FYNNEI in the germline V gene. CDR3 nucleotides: TGTGCCAGCAGTGACAGGTCCCGGAACACCGGGGAGCTGTTTTTT. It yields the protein CASSDRSRNTGELFF.

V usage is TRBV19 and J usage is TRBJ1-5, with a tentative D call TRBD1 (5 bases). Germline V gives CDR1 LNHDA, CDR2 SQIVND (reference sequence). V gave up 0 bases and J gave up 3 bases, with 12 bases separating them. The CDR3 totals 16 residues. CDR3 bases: TGTGCCAGTAGTATAGATGACAGCTTTATCAATCAGCCCCAGCATTTT. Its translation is CASSIDDSFINQPQHF.

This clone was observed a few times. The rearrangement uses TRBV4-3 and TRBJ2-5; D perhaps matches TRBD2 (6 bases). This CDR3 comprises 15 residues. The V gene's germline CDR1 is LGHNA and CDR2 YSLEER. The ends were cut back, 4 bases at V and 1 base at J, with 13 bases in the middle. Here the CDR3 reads CASSPQLGGQETQYF. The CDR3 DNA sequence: TGCGCCAGCAGCCCCCAGCTGGGGGGCCAAGAGACCCAGTACTTC.

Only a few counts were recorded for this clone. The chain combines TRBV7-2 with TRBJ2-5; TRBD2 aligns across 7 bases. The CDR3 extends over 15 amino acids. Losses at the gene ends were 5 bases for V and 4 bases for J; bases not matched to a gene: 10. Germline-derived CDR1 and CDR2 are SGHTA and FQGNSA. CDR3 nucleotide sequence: TGTGCCAGCAGCGCCCAGACTAGCTCAGGAGAGACCCAGTACTTC. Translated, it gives CASSAQTSSGETQYF.

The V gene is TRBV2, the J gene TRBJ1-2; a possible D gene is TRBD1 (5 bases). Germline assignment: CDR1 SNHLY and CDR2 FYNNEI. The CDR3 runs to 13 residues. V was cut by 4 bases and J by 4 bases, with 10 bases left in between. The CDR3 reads CASSAGTFYGYTF. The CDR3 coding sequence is TGTGCCAGCAGTGCGGGGACCTTCTATGGCTACACCTTC.

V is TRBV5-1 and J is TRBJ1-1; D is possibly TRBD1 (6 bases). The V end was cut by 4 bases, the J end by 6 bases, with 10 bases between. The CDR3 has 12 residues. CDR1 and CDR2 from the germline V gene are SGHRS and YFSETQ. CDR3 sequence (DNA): TGCGCCAGCAGCCCGGGGACACCTGAAGCTTTCTTT. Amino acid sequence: CASSPGTPEAFF. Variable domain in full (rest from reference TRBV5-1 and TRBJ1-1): KAGVTQTPRYLIKTRGQQVTLSCSPISGHRSVSWYQQTPGQGLQFLFEYFSETQRNKGNFPGRFSGRQFSNSRSEMNVSTLELGDSALYLCASSPGTPEAFFGQGTRLTVV.

CDR3 loop: CAISGGLAGGPYNEQFF. The CDR3 DNA is TGTGCCATCAGTGGCGGACTAGCGGGGGGCCCTTACAATGAGCAGTTCTTC. This chain connects TRBV10-3 to TRBJ2-1, with 14 bases aligning to TRBD2. CDR1 and CDR2 from the germline V gene are ENHRY and SYGVKD. The CDR3 has 17 residues. Germline trimming cut 4 bases from V and 4 bases from J; bases unmatched to any gene: 6.

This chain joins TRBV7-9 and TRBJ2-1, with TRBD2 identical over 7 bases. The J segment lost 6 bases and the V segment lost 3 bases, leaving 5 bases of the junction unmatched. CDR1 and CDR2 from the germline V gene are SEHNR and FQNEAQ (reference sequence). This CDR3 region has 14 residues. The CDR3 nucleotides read TGTGCCAGCAGCTTTACCGGGACTACCAATGAGCAGTTCTTC. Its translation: CASSFTGTTNEQFF.

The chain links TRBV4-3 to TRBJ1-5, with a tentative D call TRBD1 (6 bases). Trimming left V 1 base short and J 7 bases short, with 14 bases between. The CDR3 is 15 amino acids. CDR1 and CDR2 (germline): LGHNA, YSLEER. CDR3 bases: TGCGCCAGCAGCCAAGGGGTTCAGGGGTACCAGCCCCAGCATTTT. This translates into CASSQGVQGYQPQHF.

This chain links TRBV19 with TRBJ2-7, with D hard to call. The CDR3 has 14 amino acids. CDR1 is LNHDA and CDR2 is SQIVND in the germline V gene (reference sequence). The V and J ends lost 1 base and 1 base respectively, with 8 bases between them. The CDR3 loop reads CASSIGPSSYEQYF. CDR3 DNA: TGTGCCAGTAGTATAGGGCCCAGTTCCTACGAGCAGTACTTC. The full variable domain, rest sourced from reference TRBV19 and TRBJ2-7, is DGGITQSPKYLFRKEGQNVTLSCEQNLNHDAMYWYRQDPGQGLRLIYYSQIVNDFQKGDIAEGYSVSREKKESFPLTVTSAQKNPTAFYLCASSIGPSSYEQYFGPGTRLTVT.

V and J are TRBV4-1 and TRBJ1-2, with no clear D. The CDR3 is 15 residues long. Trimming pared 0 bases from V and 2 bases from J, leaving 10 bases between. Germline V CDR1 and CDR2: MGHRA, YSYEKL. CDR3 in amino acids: CASSQDEEQNYGYTF. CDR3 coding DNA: TGCGCCAGCAGCCAAGATGAAGAACAGAACTATGGCTACACCTTC.

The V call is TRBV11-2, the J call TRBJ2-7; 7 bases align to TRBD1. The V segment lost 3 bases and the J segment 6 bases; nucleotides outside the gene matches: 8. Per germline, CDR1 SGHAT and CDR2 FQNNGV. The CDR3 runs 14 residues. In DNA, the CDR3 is TGTGCCAGCAGCTTGGAGACAGGGTCCGTCGAGCAGTACTTC. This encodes CASSLETGSVEQYF.

This chain's CDR3 is CASSESGYPNYGYTF. The DNA of the CDR3 is TGTGCCAGCAGTGAATCCGGTTATCCTAACTATGGCTACACCTTC. The chain is built from TRBV25-1 and TRBJ1-2; D uncertain. The CDR3 runs 15 residues. V was pared by 1 base and J by 0 bases, with 9 bases between. Per germline, CDR1 MGHDK and CDR2 SYGVNS.

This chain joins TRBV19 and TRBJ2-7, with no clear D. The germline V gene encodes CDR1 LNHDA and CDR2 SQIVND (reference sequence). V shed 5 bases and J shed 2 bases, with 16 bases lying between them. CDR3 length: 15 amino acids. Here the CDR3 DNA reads TGTGCCAGTAGTGTAATACTGGGGTACGCCTACGAGCAGTACTTC. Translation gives CASSVILGYAYEQYF.

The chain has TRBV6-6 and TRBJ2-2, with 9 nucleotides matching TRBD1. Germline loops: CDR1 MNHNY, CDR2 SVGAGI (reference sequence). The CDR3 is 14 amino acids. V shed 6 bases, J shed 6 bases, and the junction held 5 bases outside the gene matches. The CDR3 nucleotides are TGTGCCAGCAGGGGACAGGGCCGGGCCGGGGAGCTGTTTTTT. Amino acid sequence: CASRGQGRAGELFF.